This paragraph covers one T cell receptor (beta chain) sequence. Its antigen is currently unknown. This entry belongs to a study of CXCR3-negative and CXCR3-positive naive CD8 T cells. General study points: The authors found comparable surface CD5 between naive subsets and inferred TCR strength from TRB CDR3 properties. Whereas memory cells differed, naive CXCR3-negative and CXCR3-positive cells shared similar TRBV-TRBJ usage. CXCR3-negative naive cells had less hydrophobic TRB CDR3s than did CXCR3-positive naive cells. Fresh PBMCs went into most assays, and CXCR3 expression partly declined after cryopreservation.

Researchers prepared the TRB cDNA libraries using 5' RACE with UMI labels. TCRdb re-called the 5' RACE reads; every CDR3 protein appears as one record, without DNA. The sample totals 130,000 to 150,000 distinct CDR3 sequences; its top ten clones hold about 0.3%. CDR3 size: 12 residues. CDR1 is SQVTM, CDR2 ANQGSEA, per germline. The chain employs TRBV29-1 and TRBJ2-3. The sequenced material came from naive CXCR3+ CD8+ T cells from blood. Subset described: CD45RO-CCR7+CD27+CD95- naive CD8+ T cells expressing CXCR3 (TNR3+). The origin of this receptor is a human donor in good health. Some clones in this sample may be carry-over from other donors' samples. The CDR3 sequence is CSVEDRTDTQYF.